Listed here are 18 T cell receptor beta chains from one sample, sequenced in a study of blood T cells in healthy people across ages. A sample-barcoded 5' primer and a J-beta primer mix were used in a second PCR of roughly 6 to 11 cycles. TCRdb itself ran the 5' RACE reads through MiXCR, one entry per CDR3 protein. Of 1.5 million to 2 million distinct CDR3 sequences listed, approximately 40% were seen once; the top ten hold more than 20%. The sequenced sample was blood. The receptors originated from a human donor in good health.

This clonotype was counted only a few times. This sequence joins TRBV12-3 or TRBV12-4 and TRBJ1-1; D unresolved. The V and J ends lost 4 bases and 11 bases respectively, with 11 bases between them. CDR3 length: 11 residues. CDR3 coding DNA: TGTGCCAGCAGTTGGAGAGCGCGGGCTTTCTTT. Amino acid sequence: CASSWRARAFF.

This clonotype was detected only a few times. The chain recombines TRBV5-1 with TRBJ2-6, with D possibly matching TRBD1 (6 bases). V shed 2 bases and J shed 0 bases, with 18 bases lying between them. The length of the CDR3 is 19 residues. In germline, CDR1 is SGHRS, CDR2 YFSETQ. Written as DNA, the CDR3 is TGCGCCAGCAGCTTCCGGACCGTGGACAGCATCTCTGGGGCCAACGTCCTGACTTTC. Residues: CASSFRTVDSISGANVLTF.

A few counts support this clonotype. The genes are TRBV5-1 and TRBJ2-1; TRBD1 matches 9 bases. The junction had 4 bases not matched to a gene; V was cut back by 4 bases and J by 5 bases. This CDR3 is built from 14 residues. Germline V gene lookup returns CDR1 SGHRS and CDR2 YFSETQ. CDR3 loop: CASSPDRGNNEQFF. The CDR3 coding sequence is TGCGCCAGCAGCCCGGACAGGGGAAACAATGAGCAGTTCTTC.

V is TRBV20-1 and J is TRBJ2-4; 9 bases match TRBD1. Gene TRBJ2-7 matches the end of the DNA better, so the J call may be wrong. The CDR3 runs to 14 residues. The germline V gene encodes CDR1 DFQATT and CDR2 SNEGSKA (reference sequence). CDR3 region: CSAGRQGGAYEQYF. The CDR3 DNA sequence: TGCAGTGCTGGCCGACAGGGGGGTGCCTACGAGCAGTACTTC.

This chain links TRBV29-1 with TRBJ1-1, with TRBD1 identical over 8 bases. Per germline, CDR1 SQVTM and CDR2 ANQGSEA. CDR3 length: 14 amino acids. V shed 6 bases, J shed 0 bases, and the junction held 6 bases outside the gene matches. Written as DNA, the CDR3 is TGCAGCGTAGGAGGACAGGGCATGAACACTGAAGCTTTCTTT. Translating it yields CSVGGQGMNTEAFF.

About this clonotype itself: A read error may produce the germline difference seen at one junction end. This chain links TRBV6-5 with TRBJ1-6; D possibly corresponds to TRBD1 (6 bases). Per the germline V gene, CDR1 is MNHEY and CDR2 is SVGAGI. The CDR3 loop spans 17 amino acids. The CDR3 coding sequence is TGTACCAGCAGTTACTCGATGTTGAACAGGGAAAATTCACCCCTCCACTTT. Protein product: CTSSYSMLNRENSPLHF.

This clonotype was recorded a few times. The chain is built from TRBV27 and TRBJ2-1, with TRBD2 as a possible D gene (5 bases). V was cut by 0 bases and J by 4 bases, with 10 bases left in between. The CDR3 runs 15 residues. Germline V gene data show CDR1 as MNHEY and CDR2 as SMNVEV (reference sequence). CDR3 DNA: TGTGCCAGCAGTTTATCGAGGGCAAGATACAATGAGCAGTTCTTC. This encodes CASSLSRARYNEQFF.

This chain joins TRBV24-1 and TRBJ1-2; D is undetermined. The CDR3 runs 12 residues. Trimming removed 4 bases at V and 8 bases at J, with 10 bases between. Germline V gene data show CDR1 as KGHDR and CDR2 as SFDVKD. The CDR3 loop is CATSDRTMGYTF. In DNA form, the CDR3 reads TGTGCCACCAGTGACAGGACTATGGGCTACACCTTC.

This clonotype turned up a few times. This rearrangement joins TRBV27 to TRBJ1-1, with no clear D. CDR1 and CDR2 (germline): MNHEY, SMNVEV (reference sequence). V was cut by 1 base and J by 5 bases, with 8 bases left in between. CDR3 length equals 13 residues. CDR3 nucleotides: TGTGCCAGCAGTTTATATGGGGTTACTGAAGCTTTCTTT. Protein product: CASSLYGVTEAFF.

The V call is TRBV3-1, the J call TRBJ2-1; a weak D match, TRBD2 (7 bases). CDR1 is LGHDT and CDR2 is YNNKEL in the germline V gene (reference sequence). V shed 0 bases and J shed 6 bases, with 21 bases lying between them. The CDR3 loop spans 18 amino acids. The CDR3 here is CASSQDIKLEGGPNEQFF. The DNA for the CDR3 is TGTGCCAGCAGCCAAGATATCAAATTAGAGGGGGGGCCCAATGAGCAGTTCTTC.

The chain has TRBV6-2 or TRBV6-3 and TRBJ1-5, with D hard to call. Germline CDR1 is MNHEY and CDR2 is SVGEGT. Trimming removed 4 bases at V and 7 bases at J, with 11 bases between. The CDR3 runs to 13 residues. The CDR3 sequence: CASSFAYLQPQHF. CDR3 nucleotides: TGTGCCAGCAGTTTTGCGTACCTACAGCCCCAGCATTTT.

The rearrangement links TRBV12-3 or TRBV12-4 to TRBJ2-7, with D hard to call. This CDR3 spans 15 amino acids. Deletions cut 9 bases from V and 0 bases from J, with 18 bases between. For the CDR3, the DNA is TGTGCCAGTGTGGCGTGGATGGGCGACTCCTACGAGCAGTACTTC. Residues: CASVAWMGDSYEQYF.

The chain couples TRBV12-3 or TRBV12-4 to TRBJ1-1; D is ambiguous. The CDR3 consists of 13 residues. Trimming shortened V by 7 bases and J by 3 bases, and 12 bases separated the two germline ends. CDR3 sequence (DNA): TGTGCCAGCACCAAGGACCGGGACACTGAAGCTTTCTTT. It codes for CASTKDRDTEAFF.

The rearrangement links TRBV20-1 to TRBJ2-3; TRBD2 agrees at 8 bases. There are 15 residues in the CDR3. J gave up 0 bases and V 6 bases, and 8 bases lay outside the gene matches. CDR1 and CDR2 from the germline V gene are DFQATT and SNEGSKA (reference sequence). CDR3 protein: CSATGGAVSTDTQYF. The DNA of the CDR3 is TGCAGTGCCACGGGGGGGGCCGTTAGCACAGATACGCAGTATTTT.

V gene TRBV6-2 or TRBV6-3 combines with J gene TRBJ2-7; TRBD2 agrees at 8 bases. With V trimmed by 4 bases and J by 3 bases, 11 bases remained unmatched. CDR1 is MNHEY and CDR2 is SVGEGT in the germline V gene. This CDR3 contains 16 residues. Written as DNA, the CDR3 is TGTGCCAGCAGTTTCACCCTTGCGGGAGGATTCTACGAGCAGTACTTC. Its protein product is CASSFTLAGGFYEQYF.

This clonotype was counted between two and nine times. This rearrangement joins TRBV5-6 to TRBJ2-7, with a weak D call TRBD1 (6 bases). From germline, CDR1 is SGHDT and CDR2 YYEEEE. The ends were cut back, 4 bases at V and 4 bases at J, with 18 bases in the middle. This CDR3 has 15 amino acids. CDR3 amino acids: CASSTRGGSTYEQYF. The DNA of the CDR3 is TGTGCCAGCAGCACACGAGGGGGTAGTACGTACGAGCAGTACTTC.

This clonotype was seen a handful of times. The rearrangement uses TRBV21-1 and TRBJ2-5. TRBV21-1 is shown as a pseudogene. The CDR3 length is 13 residues. The DNA for the CDR3 is TGTGCCAGCAGCACCGATGAGATAGAGACCCAGTACTTC. The encoded protein is CASSTDEIETQYF.

V usage is TRBV5-1 and J usage is TRBJ2-6; 10 positions agree with TRBD2. Trimming took 8 bases from V and 0 from J; bases not matched to a gene: 14. Germline CDR1 SGHRS, CDR2 YFSETQ. The CDR3 extends over 19 amino acids. CDR3 nucleotides: TGCGCCAGTAGCCTCCGGACTAGCGGAACTCTCTCTGGGGCCAACGTCCTGACTTTC. Amino acids: CASSLRTSGTLSGANVLTF.